Below are 26 T cell receptor beta chains sequenced from a single sample in a study of blood T cells in healthy people across ages. A sample-barcoded 5' primer and a J-beta primer mix were used in a second PCR of roughly 7 to 12 cycles. TCRdb passed the 5' RACE reads through MiXCR, listing each CDR3 protein once. Of some 930,000 distinct CDR3 sequences in the sample, almost 30% are singletons; the top ten hold about a tenth. Separately, the same data were catalogued under a study of T cells of mothers and their children.

The sequenced material came from blood. Every receptor here comes from a woman in her 40s in good health.

The chain is built from TRBV29-1 and TRBJ1-2; tentatively, D is TRBD1 (6 bases). Trimming removed 4 bases from V and 5 bases from J, with 17 bases in between. The germline V gene encodes CDR1 SQVTM and CDR2 ANQGSEA. The CDR3 has 14 residues. CDR3 region: CSVAPSTGTYGYTF. DNA for the CDR3: TGCAGCGTTGCCCCCTCGACAGGAACTTATGGCTACACCTTC.

The genes are TRBV5-6 and TRBJ1-5; 7 nucleotides align to TRBD1. The CDR3 covers 18 residues. V was pared by 3 bases and J by 0 bases, with 12 bases of the junction left unmatched. Germline CDR1 reads SGHDT; CDR2 reads YYEEEE. The CDR3 loop reads CASSSTGQIGYSNQPQHF. In DNA, the CDR3 is TGTGCCAGCAGCTCTACGGGACAGATTGGTTATAGCAATCAGCCCCAGCATTTT.

With regard to this clonotype: This may be a read error, as it is one base from a much larger clone. The chain is built from TRBV5-1 and TRBJ2-3; 9 bases are shared with TRBD2. Looked up from germline, CDR1 is SGHRS and CDR2 is YFSETQ. V lost 5 bases, J lost 2 bases, and 6 bases stayed unmatched. CDR3 length: 15 amino acids. The CDR3 loop reads CASSVQRGDTDTQYF. DNA for the CDR3: TGCGCCAGCAGTGTTCAGCGGGGGGACACAGATACGCAGTATTTT. The variable domain in full, with the rest retrieved from reference TRBV5-1 and TRBJ2-3, is KAGVTQTPRYLIKTRGQQVTLSCSPISGHRSVSWYQQTPGQGLQFLFEYFSETQRNKGNFPGRFSGRQFSNSRSEMNVSTLELGDSALYLCASSVQRGDTDTQYFGPGTRLTVL.

V gene TRBV7-9 combines with J gene TRBJ1-1, with D tentatively TRBD1 (6 bases). Trimming took 2 bases from V and 13 from J, leaving 14 bases between them. The CDR3 is 12 amino acids. Looked up from germline, CDR1 is SEHNR and CDR2 is FQNEAQ (reference sequence). CDR3 residues: CASSLMAGVGFF. The CDR3 DNA reads TGTGCCAGCAGCTTAATGGCAGGGGTGGGTTTCTTT.

With regard to this clonotype: Since a much larger clone is just one base distant, this may be a read error. This sequence joins TRBV7-8 and TRBJ2-7, with D possibly TRBD1 on 6 matching bases. The CDR3 is made up of 15 amino acids. Germline V lookup: CDR1 SGHVS, CDR2 FQNEAQ. Trimming removed 5 bases from V and 0 bases from J, with 14 bases in between. CDR3 nucleotides: TGTGCCAGCAGCCGGCGGACAGACATCTCCTACGAGCAGTACTTC. Amino acids: CASSRRTDISYEQYF.

The sample holds a few counts of this clonotype. This sequence joins TRBV7-2 and TRBJ2-7; possible D gene TRBD2, 5 bases. V lost 5 bases and J lost 6, with 14 bases in between. The germline CDR1 and CDR2 sequences are SGHTA and FQGNSA. The CDR3 extends over 13 amino acids. The CDR3 loop is CASSQLISGEQYF. The CDR3, as DNA: TGTGCCAGCAGCCAATTAATAAGCGGCGAGCAGTACTTC.

The V call is TRBV3-1, the J call TRBJ2-1; D remains ambiguous. V shed 4 bases and J shed 10 bases, with 14 bases lying between them. The CDR3 sequence is 13 residues long. In germline, CDR1 is LGHDT, CDR2 YNNKEL (reference sequence). Here the CDR3 reads CASSLGPSCEQFF. CDR3 bases: TGTGCCAGCAGCCTCGGACCCTCCTGCGAGCAGTTCTTC.

This clonotype was observed many times. The genes are TRBV4-1 and TRBJ2-7, with a tentative D call TRBD2 (6 bases). Looked up from germline, CDR1 is MGHRA and CDR2 is YSYEKL. V was clipped by 4 bases and J by 3 bases, with 10 bases between them. The CDR3 has 13 amino acids. The CDR3 DNA reads TGCGCCAGCAGCCGGGGAGGATTCTACGAGCAGTACTTC. Translation gives CASSRGGFYEQYF.

V and J are TRBV20-1 and TRBJ2-3, with 7 positions matching TRBD2. V lost 3 bases to trimming and J lost 2 bases; unmatched junction nucleotides: 5. CDR3 length: 14 residues. Per germline, CDR1 DFQATT and CDR2 SNEGSKA (reference sequence). CDR3 sequence reads: CSASGGLPTDTQYF. DNA of the CDR3: TGCAGTGCTAGCGGGGGGTTGCCCACAGATACGCAGTATTTT.

This clonotype was observed a few times. The chain carries TRBV5-6 and TRBJ1-5, with 7 bases matching TRBD1. The junction had 3 bases not matched to a gene; V was cut back by 1 base and J by 5 bases. CDR3 size: 14 residues. CDR1 and CDR2 (germline): SGHDT, YYEEEE. The CDR3 protein is CASSLKRGHQPQHF. The CDR3 DNA reads as TGTGCCAGCAGCTTGAAAAGGGGGCATCAGCCCCAGCATTTT.

V usage is TRBV12-3 or TRBV12-4 and J usage is TRBJ2-3; possibly TRBD2 for D (5 bases). This CDR3 spans 15 amino acids. The V end lost 3 bases, the J end lost 3 bases, and 13 bases lay between the germline ends. CDR3 in amino acids: CASSFGGVGTDTQYF. CDR3 coding DNA: TGTGCCAGCAGTTTCGGAGGAGTGGGAACAGATACGCAGTATTTT.

This clonotype has a handful of counts. A much larger clone lies one base from this, so it may be a read error. The chain carries TRBV20-1 and TRBJ2-3, with TRBD2 matching 16 bases. Per the germline V gene, CDR1 is DFQATT and CDR2 is SNEGSKA (reference sequence). The CDR3 runs to 16 residues. The CDR3 DNA follows: TGCAGTGCTCCGGGACTAGCGGGGGGGGTCGCAGATACGCGGTATTTT. It codes for CSAPGLAGGVADTRYF.

Many counts were recorded for this clonotype. The chain combines TRBV4-1 with TRBJ2-4; 7 bases fit TRBD2. CDR3 length: 17 residues. With 2 bases clipped from V and 0 bases from J, the junction kept 7 bases outside the gene matches. The V gene's germline CDR1 is MGHRA and CDR2 YSYEKL. The CDR3 bases are TGCGCCAGCAGCCAAATAGGGAGGGAACTAGCCAAAAACATTCAGTACTTC. Protein: CASSQIGRELAKNIQYF.

This clonotype was counted many times. This rearrangement joins TRBV27 to TRBJ2-4, with 8 bases aligning to TRBD2. The CDR3 contains 16 residues. Losses at the gene ends were 3 bases for V and 0 bases for J; bases not matched to a gene: 4. Germline V gives CDR1 MNHEY, CDR2 SMNVEV (reference sequence). Written as DNA, the CDR3 is TGTGCCAGCAGTTTCGGTAGCGGGGTAGCCAAAAACATTCAGTACTTC. Encoded protein: CASSFGSGVAKNIQYF.

The sample holds a few counts of this clonotype. J is TRBJ1-5 and V is TRBV19, with 12 nucleotides matching TRBD1. The V gene end was trimmed by 5 bases and the J gene end by 4 bases; junction bases not matched to a gene: 15. The CDR3 is 19 amino acids. CDR1 and CDR2 from the germline V gene are LNHDA and SQIVND (reference sequence). The CDR3 DNA is TGTGCCAGTAGTCCTCGGGACAGGGGGCATTCGATTGTAAATCAGCCCCAGCATTTT. Translated: CASSPRDRGHSIVNQPQHF.

The table lists this clonotype with a count of one. Germline is not matched at one junction end, which may reflect a read error. The chain employs TRBV20-1 and TRBJ2-5, with TRBD2 matching over 7 bases. The CDR3 contains 14 residues. Germline CDR1 reads DFQATT; CDR2 reads SNEGSKA (reference sequence). The CDR3, as DNA: TGCGGTGCTAGGGACGGGGGGTACGATGGGACCCGGTACTTC. It translates to CGARDGGYDGTRYF.

V gene TRBV14 combines with J gene TRBJ2-7; D possibly corresponds to TRBD2 (5 bases). Per the germline V gene, CDR1 is SGHDN and CDR2 is FVKESK. The CDR3 consists of 13 residues. V was clipped by 4 bases and J by 2 bases, with 9 bases between them. CDR3 nucleotide sequence: TGTGCCAGCAGCCGTGAGAGGGCCTACGAGCAGTACTTC. It specifies CASSRERAYEQYF.

This clonotype was seen more than once but under ten times. CDR3 in DNA: TGCGCCAGCAGCTTGGAAATAGCGAGGAGTGAAGCTTTCTTT. This codes for CASSLEIARSEAFF. The chain is built from TRBV5-1 and TRBJ1-1; D ambiguous. The CDR3 length is 14 residues. The germline V gene has CDR1 SGHRS and CDR2 YFSETQ. Deletions cut 0 bases from V and 7 bases from J, with 13 bases between.

The V gene is TRBV6-5, the J gene TRBJ1-1, with D unclear. The CDR3 runs 13 residues. In germline, CDR1 is MNHEY, CDR2 SVGAGI. V lost 1 base and J 6 bases, leaving 9 bases between the germline ends. The CDR3 DNA is TGTGCCAGCAGTTACTACAGTAAGTCTGAAGCTTTCTTT. Translation gives CASSYYSKSEAFF.

The chain carries TRBV6-1 and TRBJ2-1; D is possibly TRBD2 (6 bases). The CDR3 contains 12 residues. CDR1 is MNHNS, CDR2 SASEGT, per germline. The V end lost 1 base, the J end lost 12 bases, and 10 bases lay between the germline ends. Here the CDR3 reads CASSEGGVGQFF. For the CDR3, the DNA is TGTGCCAGCAGTGAAGGGGGGGTCGGGCAGTTCTTC.

This clonotype has just a few counts. The chain links TRBV18 to TRBJ2-5; D not resolved. Trimming cost V 0 bases and J 5 bases, with 4 bases left between them. The CDR3 consists of 12 residues. Germline V lookup: CDR1 KGHSH, CDR2 LQKENI. CDR3 residues: CASSPPVETQYF. The CDR3, as DNA: TGTGCCAGCTCACCACCCGTGGAGACCCAGTACTTC.

The chain carries TRBV20-1 and TRBJ2-2; no reliable D call. CDR1 is DFQATT and CDR2 is SNEGSKA in the germline V gene (reference sequence). CDR3 length: 12 amino acids. V was clipped by 4 bases and J by 3 bases, with 6 bases between them. The CDR3 DNA reads TGCAGTGCTACCTACTACACCGGGGAGCTGTTTTTT. Its protein is CSATYYTGELFF.

This clonotype was seen a handful of times. Here the CDR3 reads CASSLPGQPNSPLHF. In nucleotides, the CDR3 is TGTGCCAGCAGCTTGCCCGGACAGCCGAATTCACCCCTCCACTTT. The V gene is TRBV5-8, the J gene TRBJ1-6, with D maybe TRBD1 (6 bases). Per germline, CDR1 SGHTS and CDR2 YDEGEE. V lost 1 base to trimming and J lost 7 bases, with 12 bases between them. The CDR3 is 15 residues long.

This clonotype is a singleton in its sample. The CDR3: CASSAQQSSGNTIYF. CDR3 bases: TGCGCCAGCAGCGCCCAACAGAGCTCTGGAAACACCATATATTTT. The rearrangement links TRBV5-1 to TRBJ1-3; no reliable D call. Germline CDR1 is SGHRS and CDR2 is YFSETQ. The V end lost 4 bases, the J end lost 0 bases, and 11 bases lay between the germline ends. The CDR3 length is 15 residues.

This clonotype was seen more than once but under ten times. The chain combines TRBV7-9 with TRBJ2-1, with TRBD2 matching over 9 bases. Germline V gene lookup returns CDR1 SEHNR and CDR2 FQNEAQ (reference sequence). Losses at the gene ends were 6 bases for V and 6 bases for J; bases not matched to a gene: 6. This CDR3 comprises 14 residues. CDR3 DNA sequence: TGTGCCAGCAGGGCGGGGGGGCTCTCCAATGAGCAGTTCTTC. This translates into CASRAGGLSNEQFF.

The gene calls are TRBV5-1 and TRBJ2-1; D not certain. Germline V gene lookup returns CDR1 SGHRS and CDR2 YFSETQ. CDR3 length: 15 residues. V was shortened by 4 bases and J by 4 bases, with 15 bases between the two germline ends. The CDR3 DNA follows: TGCGCCAGCAGCATATACCGACCGGATTACAATGAGCAGTTCTTC. This codes for CASSIYRPDYNEQFF.